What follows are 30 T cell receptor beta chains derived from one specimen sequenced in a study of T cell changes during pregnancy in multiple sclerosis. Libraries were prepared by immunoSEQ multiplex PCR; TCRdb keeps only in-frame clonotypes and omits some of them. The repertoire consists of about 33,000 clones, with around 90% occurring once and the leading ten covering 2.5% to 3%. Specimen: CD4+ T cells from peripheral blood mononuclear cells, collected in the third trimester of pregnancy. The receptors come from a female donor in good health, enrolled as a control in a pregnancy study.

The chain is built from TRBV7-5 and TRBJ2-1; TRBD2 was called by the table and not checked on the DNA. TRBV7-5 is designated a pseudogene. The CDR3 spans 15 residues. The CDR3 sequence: CVRNRKRGAYNEQFF. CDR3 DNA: TGTGTCAGAAACCGAAAGCGGGGGGCTTACAATGAGCAGTTCTTC.

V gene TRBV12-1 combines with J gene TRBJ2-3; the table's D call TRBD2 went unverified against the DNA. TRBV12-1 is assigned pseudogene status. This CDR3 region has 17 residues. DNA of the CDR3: TGTGCCAGCAGCTTGGGACTAGCGGGGCAGGGCACAGATACGCAGTATTTT. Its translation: CASSLGLAGQGTDTQYF.

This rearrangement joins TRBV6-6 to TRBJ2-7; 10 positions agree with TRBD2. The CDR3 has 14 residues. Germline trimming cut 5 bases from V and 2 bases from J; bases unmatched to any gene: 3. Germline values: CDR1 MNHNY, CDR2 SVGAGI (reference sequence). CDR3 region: CASSRTSGAYEQYF. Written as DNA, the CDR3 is TGTGCCAGCAGTCGGACTAGCGGTGCCTACGAGCAGTACTTC.

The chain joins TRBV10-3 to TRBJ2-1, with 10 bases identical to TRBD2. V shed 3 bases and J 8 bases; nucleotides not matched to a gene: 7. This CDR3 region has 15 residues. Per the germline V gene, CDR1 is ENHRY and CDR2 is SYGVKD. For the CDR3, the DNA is TGTGCCATCAGTGATGTCCTAGCGGGAGACCATGAGCAGTTCTTC. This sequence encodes CAISDVLAGDHEQFF.

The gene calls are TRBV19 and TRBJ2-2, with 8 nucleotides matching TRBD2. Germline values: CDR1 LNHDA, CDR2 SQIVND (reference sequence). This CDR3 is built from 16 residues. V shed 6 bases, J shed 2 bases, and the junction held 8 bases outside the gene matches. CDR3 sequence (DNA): TGTGCCAGTAGATCCATAGCGGGGCTTAACACCGGGGAGCTGTTTTTT. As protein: CASRSIAGLNTGELFF.

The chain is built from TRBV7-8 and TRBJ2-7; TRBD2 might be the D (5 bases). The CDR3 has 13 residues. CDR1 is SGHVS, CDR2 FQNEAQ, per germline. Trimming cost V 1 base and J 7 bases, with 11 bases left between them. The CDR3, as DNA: TGTGCCAGCAGCTTAGGGACTGTCGGGGAGCAGTACTTC. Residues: CASSLGTVGEQYF.

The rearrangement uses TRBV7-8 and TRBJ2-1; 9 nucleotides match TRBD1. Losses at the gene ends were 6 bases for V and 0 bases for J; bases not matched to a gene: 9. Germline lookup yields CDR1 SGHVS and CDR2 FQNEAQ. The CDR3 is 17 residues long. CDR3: CASRPDRGYLSYNEQFF. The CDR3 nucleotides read TGTGCCAGCAGGCCAGACAGGGGGTACCTCTCCTACAATGAGCAGTTCTTC.

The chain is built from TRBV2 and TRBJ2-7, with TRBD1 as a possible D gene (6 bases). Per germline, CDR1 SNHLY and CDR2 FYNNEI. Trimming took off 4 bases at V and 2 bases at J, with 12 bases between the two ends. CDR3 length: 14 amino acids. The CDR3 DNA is TGTGCCAGCAGTGGGACAGCCACAACCTACGAGCAGTACTTC. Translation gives CASSGTATTYEQYF.

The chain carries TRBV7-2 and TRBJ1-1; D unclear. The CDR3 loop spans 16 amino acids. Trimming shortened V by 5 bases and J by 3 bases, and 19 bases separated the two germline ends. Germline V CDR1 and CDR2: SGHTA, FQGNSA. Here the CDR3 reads CASSPILAHMDTEAFF. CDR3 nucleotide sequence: TGTGCCAGCAGCCCAATCTTGGCCCATATGGACACTGAAGCTTTCTTT.

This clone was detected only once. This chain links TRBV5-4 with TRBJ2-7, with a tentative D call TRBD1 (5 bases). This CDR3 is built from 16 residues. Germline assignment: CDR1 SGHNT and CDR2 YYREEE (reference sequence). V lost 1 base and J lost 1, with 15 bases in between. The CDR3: CASSLSPPTVSYEQYF. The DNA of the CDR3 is TGTGCCAGCAGCTTGTCACCCCCGACAGTTTCCTACGAGCAGTACTTC.

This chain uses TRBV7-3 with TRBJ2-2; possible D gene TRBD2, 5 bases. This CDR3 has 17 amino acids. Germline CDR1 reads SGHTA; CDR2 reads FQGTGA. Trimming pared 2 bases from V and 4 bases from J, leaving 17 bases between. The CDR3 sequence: CASSLVKDQAGTGELFF. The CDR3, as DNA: TGTGCCAGCAGCTTAGTAAAAGATCAGGCGGGCACCGGGGAGCTGTTTTTT.

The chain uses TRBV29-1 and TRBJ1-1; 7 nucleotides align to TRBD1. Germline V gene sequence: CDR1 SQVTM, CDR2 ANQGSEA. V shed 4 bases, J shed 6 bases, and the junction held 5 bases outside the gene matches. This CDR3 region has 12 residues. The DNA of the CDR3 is TGCAGCGTTGGACAGGGAGCCGCTGAAGCTTTCTTT. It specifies CSVGQGAAEAFF.

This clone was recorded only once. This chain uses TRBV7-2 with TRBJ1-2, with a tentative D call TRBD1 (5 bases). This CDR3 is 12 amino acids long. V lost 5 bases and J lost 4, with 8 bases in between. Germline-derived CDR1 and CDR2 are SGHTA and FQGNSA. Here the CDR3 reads CASSRDSYGYTF. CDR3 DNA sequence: TGTGCCAGCAGCCGGGACTCCTATGGCTACACCTTC.

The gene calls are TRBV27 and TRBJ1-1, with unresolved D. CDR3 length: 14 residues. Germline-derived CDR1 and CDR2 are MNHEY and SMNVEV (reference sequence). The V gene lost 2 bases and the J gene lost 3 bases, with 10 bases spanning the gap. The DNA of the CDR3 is TGTGCCAGCAGTTTAAACAGTCGGTACACTGAAGCTTTCTTT. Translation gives CASSLNSRYTEAFF.

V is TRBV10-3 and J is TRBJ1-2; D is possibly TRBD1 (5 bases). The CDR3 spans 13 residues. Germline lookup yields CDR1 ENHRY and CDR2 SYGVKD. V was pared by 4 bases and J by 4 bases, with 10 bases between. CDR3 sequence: CAISAGQGYGYTF. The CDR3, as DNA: TGTGCCATCAGTGCTGGGCAGGGCTATGGCTACACCTTC.

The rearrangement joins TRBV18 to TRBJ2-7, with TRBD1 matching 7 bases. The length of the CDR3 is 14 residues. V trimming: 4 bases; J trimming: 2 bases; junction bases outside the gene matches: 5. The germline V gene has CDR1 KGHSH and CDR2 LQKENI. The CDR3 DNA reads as TGTGCCAGCTCACTTCCGGGACAGCCCTACGAGCAGTACTTC. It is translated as CASSLPGQPYEQYF.

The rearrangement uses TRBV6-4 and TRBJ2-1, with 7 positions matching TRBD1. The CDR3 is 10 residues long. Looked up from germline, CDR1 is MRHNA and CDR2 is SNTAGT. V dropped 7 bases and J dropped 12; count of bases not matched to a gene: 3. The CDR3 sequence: CASTRQGQFF. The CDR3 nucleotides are TGTGCCAGCACGAGACAGGGGCAGTTCTTC.

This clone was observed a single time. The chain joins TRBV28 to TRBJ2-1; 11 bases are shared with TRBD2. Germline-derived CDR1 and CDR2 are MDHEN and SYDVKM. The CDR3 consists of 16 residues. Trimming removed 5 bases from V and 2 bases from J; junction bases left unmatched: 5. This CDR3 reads CASSPGTSGAYNEQFF. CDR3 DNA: TGTGCCAGCAGTCCCGGGACTAGCGGAGCCTACAATGAGCAGTTCTTC.

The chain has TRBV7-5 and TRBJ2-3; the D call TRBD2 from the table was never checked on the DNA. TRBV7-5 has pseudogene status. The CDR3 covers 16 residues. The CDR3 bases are TGTGTCAGAAGCTTAGCGCTTCCTAGCGTGGCAGATACGCAGTATTTT. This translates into CVRSLALPSVADTQYF.

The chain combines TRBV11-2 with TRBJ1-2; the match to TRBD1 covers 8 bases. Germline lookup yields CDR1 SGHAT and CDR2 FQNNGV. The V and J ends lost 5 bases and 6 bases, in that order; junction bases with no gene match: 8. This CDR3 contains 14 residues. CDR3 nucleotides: TGTGCCAGCAGCCCCTCGACAGGGGTGGATGGCTACACCTTC. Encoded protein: CASSPSTGVDGYTF. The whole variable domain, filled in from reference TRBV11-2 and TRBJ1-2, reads EAGVAQSPRYKIIEKRQSVAFWCNPISGHATLYWYQQILGQGPKLLIQFQNNGVVDDSQLPKDRFSAERLKGVDSTLKIQPAKLEDSAVYLCASSPSTGVDGYTFGSGTRLTVV.

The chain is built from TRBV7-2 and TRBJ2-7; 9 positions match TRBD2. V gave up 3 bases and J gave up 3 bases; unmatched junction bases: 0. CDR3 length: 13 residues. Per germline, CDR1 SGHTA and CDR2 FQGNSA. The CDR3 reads CASSFSGSYEQYF. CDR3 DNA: TGTGCCAGCAGCTTTAGCGGGAGCTACGAGCAGTACTTC. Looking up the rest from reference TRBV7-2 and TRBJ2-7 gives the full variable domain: GAGVSQSPSNKVTEKGKDVELRCDPISGHTALYWYRQSLGQGLEFLIYFQGNSAPDKSGLPSDRFSAERTGGSVSTLTIQRTQQEDSAVYLCASSFSGSYEQYFGPGTRLTVT.

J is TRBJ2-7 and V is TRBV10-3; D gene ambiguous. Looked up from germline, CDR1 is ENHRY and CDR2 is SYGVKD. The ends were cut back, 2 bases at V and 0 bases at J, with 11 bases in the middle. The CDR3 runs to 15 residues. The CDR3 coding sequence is TGTGCCATCAGTGAGGGGCAGGCAAACTCCTACGAGCAGTACTTC. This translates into CAISEGQANSYEQYF.

DNA of the CDR3: TGTGCCAGCAGCCAAATCGGAGGACAGCCCCAGCATTTT. This codes for CASSQIGGQPQHF. The rearrangement links TRBV7-2 to TRBJ1-5; D is unclear. Germline V gene lookup returns CDR1 SGHTA and CDR2 FQGNSA. The length of the CDR3 is 13 residues. V was shortened by 5 bases and J by 7 bases, with 12 bases between the two germline ends.

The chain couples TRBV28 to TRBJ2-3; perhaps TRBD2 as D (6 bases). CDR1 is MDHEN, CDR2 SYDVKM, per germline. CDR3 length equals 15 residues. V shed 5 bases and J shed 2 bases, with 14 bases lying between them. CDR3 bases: TGTGCCAGCAGTCCCCGGGGGACCCTCACAGATACGCAGTATTTT. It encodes CASSPRGTLTDTQYF.

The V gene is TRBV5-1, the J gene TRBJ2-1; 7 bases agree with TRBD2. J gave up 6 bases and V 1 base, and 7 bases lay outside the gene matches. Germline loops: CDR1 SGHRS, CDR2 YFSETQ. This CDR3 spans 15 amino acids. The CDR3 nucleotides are TGCGCCAGCAGCTTGAGCGGGGACGGGGGCAATGAGCAGTTCTTC. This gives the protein CASSLSGDGGNEQFF.

The CDR3 bases are TGTGCCAGCAGTTCGGGACTAGCGGGGCCGGACGATGAGCAGTTCTTC. This encodes CASSSGLAGPDDEQFF. The rearrangement joins TRBV28 to TRBJ2-1; 13 nucleotides agree with TRBD2. The germline V gene has CDR1 MDHEN and CDR2 SYDVKM. This CDR3 spans 16 amino acids. Unmatched junction bases numbered 8, after V lost 4 bases and J lost 8 bases.

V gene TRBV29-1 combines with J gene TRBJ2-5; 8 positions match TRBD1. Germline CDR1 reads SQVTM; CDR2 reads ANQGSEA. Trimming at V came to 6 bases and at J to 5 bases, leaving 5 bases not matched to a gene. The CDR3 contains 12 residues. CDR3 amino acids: CSVIQGGETQYF. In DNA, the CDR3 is TGCAGCGTCATACAGGGGGGTGAGACCCAGTACTTC.

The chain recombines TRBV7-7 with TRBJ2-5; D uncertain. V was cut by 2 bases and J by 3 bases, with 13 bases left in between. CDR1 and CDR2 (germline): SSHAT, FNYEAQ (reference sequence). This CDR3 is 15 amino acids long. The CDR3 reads CASSLIGGAEETQYF. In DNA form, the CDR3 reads TGTGCCAGCAGCTTAATAGGTGGAGCAGAAGAGACCCAGTACTTC.

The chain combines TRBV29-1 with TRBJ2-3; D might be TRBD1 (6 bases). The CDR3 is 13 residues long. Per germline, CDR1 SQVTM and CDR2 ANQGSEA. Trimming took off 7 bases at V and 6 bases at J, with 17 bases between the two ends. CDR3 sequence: CSAVLGAMDTQYF. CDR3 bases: TGCAGCGCCGTACTGGGGGCCATGGATACGCAGTATTTT.

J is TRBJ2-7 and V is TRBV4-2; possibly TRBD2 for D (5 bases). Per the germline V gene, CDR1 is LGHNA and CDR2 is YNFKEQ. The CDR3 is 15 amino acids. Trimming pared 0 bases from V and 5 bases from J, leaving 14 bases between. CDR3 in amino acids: CASSQDWAGLNEQYF. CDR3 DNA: TGTGCCAGCAGCCAAGATTGGGCGGGCCTGAACGAGCAGTACTTC.